These 21 T cell receptor beta chains came from one sample sequenced in a study of blood T cells in healthy people across ages. Primed by a sample-barcoded 5' primer and a J-beta primer mix, a second PCR proceeded for about 6 to 12 cycles. Each CDR3 protein gets one entry after TCRdb re-called the 5' RACE reads with MiXCR. The sample comprises about 1.6 million distinct CDR3 sequences, roughly 30% of which are singletons, and around 11% rests with the top ten. The sample taken for sequencing was blood. Receptors were obtained from a woman aged 25 to 39 in good health.

The chain uses TRBV27 and TRBJ2-2; unclear D gene. This CDR3 has 13 amino acids. The ends were cut back, 10 bases at V and 2 bases at J, with 11 bases in the middle. Per germline, CDR1 MNHEY and CDR2 SMNVEV (reference sequence). CDR3: CANCPVNTGELFF. CDR3 nucleotides: TGTGCCAATTGCCCAGTTAACACCGGGGAGCTGTTTTTT.

The chain uses TRBV7-6 and TRBJ2-1; D perhaps matches TRBD2 (5 bases). Germline CDR1 and CDR2: SGHVS and FNYEAQ. This CDR3 contains 15 residues. Trimming stripped 5 bases from V and 9 bases from J, with 20 bases between. The chain's CDR3 is CASSLNFASTGEQFF. Written as DNA, the CDR3 is TGTGCCAGCAGCCTCAATTTCGCTAGCACGGGTGAGCAGTTCTTC.

This clonotype was counted only a few times. The chain uses TRBV5-5 and TRBJ2-5, with D possibly being TRBD1 (5 bases). The CDR3 sequence is 14 residues long. CDR1 is SGHKS, CDR2 YYEKEE, per germline (reference sequence). This CDR3 is CEGRGFMSQETQYF. CDR3 coding DNA: TGTGAAGGAAGGGGATTCATGTCCCAAGAGACCCAGTACTTC.

Remarks on this clonotype: With a much larger clone just one base away, this may be a read error. In DNA, the CDR3 is TGTGCCATCGGTGAACCCCAGGGCTACGAGCAGTACTTC. Translating it yields CAIGEPQGYEQYF. The V call is TRBV10-3, the J call TRBJ2-5; possibly TRBD1 for D (5 bases). Judging by the DNA end, TRBJ2-7 fits better; the J call may be wrong. This CDR3 is built from 13 residues. Germline V gene lookup returns CDR1 ENHRY and CDR2 SYGVKD.

The rearrangement joins TRBV9 to TRBJ2-1, with D unresolved. The V end lost 0 bases, the J end lost 6 bases, and 10 bases lay between the germline ends. CDR1 and CDR2 from the germline V gene are SGDLS and YYNGEE. The CDR3 totals 14 residues. The CDR3 region is CASSVGGKPNEQFF. CDR3 nucleotide sequence: TGTGCCAGCAGCGTAGGGGGTAAGCCCAATGAGCAGTTCTTC.

Comment on this clonotype: A much larger clone sits a single nucleotide away, making a read error possible. This sequence joins TRBV4-1 and TRBJ2-3, with D possibly TRBD1 on 5 matching bases. CDR1 MGHRA and CDR2 YSYEKL come from the germline V gene. CDR3 length: 14 residues. The ends were cut back, 1 base at V and 5 bases at J, with 10 bases in the middle. CDR3: CASSQVGERDTQYF. The CDR3 nucleotides read TGCGCCAGCAGCCAAGTAGGGGAAAGAGATACGCAGTATTTT.

The V and J genes are TRBV7-9 and TRBJ1-5; D uncertain. Germline-derived CDR1 and CDR2 are SEHNR and FQNEAQ (reference sequence). Trimming took off 6 bases at V and 5 bases at J, with 8 bases between the two ends. The CDR3 is 12 residues long. The CDR3 is CASSRLDQPQHF. The CDR3 DNA sequence: TGTGCCAGCAGTCGACTGGATCAGCCCCAGCATTTT.

The chain is built from TRBV7-7 and TRBJ2-7, with 11 bases aligning to TRBD1. Losses at the gene ends were 6 bases for V and 7 bases for J; bases not matched to a gene: 11. This CDR3 is built from 15 residues. Germline CDR1 SSHAT, CDR2 FNYEAQ (reference sequence). The CDR3 is CASRGGQGVGNEQYF. CDR3 coding DNA: TGTGCCAGCAGGGGGGGACAGGGGGTCGGTAATGAGCAGTACTTC.

The gene calls are TRBV27 and TRBJ2-5; D gene ambiguous. From germline, CDR1 is MNHEY and CDR2 SMNVEV (reference sequence). V was shortened by 8 bases and J by 2 bases, with 9 bases between the two germline ends. This CDR3 comprises 12 residues. The CDR3 nucleotides are TGTGCCAGCGCTCGGTTTCAAGAGACCCAGTACTTC. Amino acids: CASARFQETQYF.

The rearrangement uses TRBV6-2 or TRBV6-3 and TRBJ2-7, with 13 bases lining up with TRBD2. CDR1 is MNHEY, CDR2 SVGEGT, per germline. V was pared by 0 bases and J by 0 bases, with 5 bases of the junction left unmatched. The CDR3 loop spans 18 amino acids. The CDR3 here is CASSYSLAGGPLSYEQYF. CDR3 coding DNA: TGTGCCAGCAGTTACTCACTAGCGGGAGGGCCGCTCTCCTACGAGCAGTACTTC.

Points on this clonotype: Possible read error: a much larger clone is one base away. The CDR3 bases are TGTGCCAGCAGCCCCCCGGTACTGACGGGACTAGCGGGAAGCTACAATGAGCGGTTCTTC. Translating gives CASSPPVLTGLAGSYNERFF. This chain links TRBV7-9 with TRBJ2-1, with 13 bases aligning to TRBD2. The CDR3 totals 20 residues. CDR1 is SEHNR and CDR2 is FQNEAQ in the germline V gene (reference sequence). The variable domain in full, completed from reference TRBV7-9 and TRBJ2-1, reads DTGVSQNPRHKITKRGQNVTFRCDPISEHNRLYWYRQTLGQGPEFLTYFQNEAQLEKSRLLSDRFSAERPKGSFSTLEIQRTEQGDSAMYLCASSPPVLTGLAGSYNERFFGPGTRLTVL.

This clonotype was seen many times. This sequence joins TRBV7-9 and TRBJ2-1; TRBD2 agrees at 7 bases. The CDR3 is 12 amino acids. Trimming at V came to 4 bases and at J to 7 bases, leaving 1 base not matched to a gene. CDR1 SEHNR and CDR2 FQNEAQ come from the germline V gene (reference sequence). The CDR3: CASSSSGNEQFF. The DNA of the CDR3 is TGTGCCAGCAGCTCTAGCGGTAATGAGCAGTTCTTC.

This rearrangement joins TRBV2 to TRBJ2-4; D unclear. Trimming cost V 0 bases and J 4 bases, with 1 base left between them. Germline V gene sequence: CDR1 SNHLY, CDR2 FYNNEI. There are 12 residues in the CDR3. The CDR3 sequence is CASSEAKNIQYF. CDR3 sequence (DNA): TGTGCCAGCAGTGAAGCGAAAAACATTCAGTACTTC.

This clonotype has only a few counts. This chain joins TRBV12-3 or TRBV12-4 and TRBJ2-1, with 8 bases lining up with TRBD2. The CDR3 has 15 amino acids. The junction had 2 bases not matched to a gene; V was cut back by 2 bases and J by 2 bases. This CDR3 is CASSLKAGAYNEQFF. In DNA form, the CDR3 reads TGTGCCAGCAGTTTAAAAGCGGGAGCCTACAATGAGCAGTTCTTC.

This clonotype is a singleton in its sample. The chain joins TRBV2 to TRBJ2-2; TRBD1 matches at 7 bases. Looked up from germline, CDR1 is SNHLY and CDR2 is FYNNEI. The CDR3 is made up of 15 amino acids. V was pared by 2 bases and J by 6 bases, with 6 bases of the junction left unmatched. Written as DNA, the CDR3 is TGTGCCAGCAGTGAACTGACAGGGAATGCCGGGGAGCTGTTTTTT. This codes for CASSELTGNAGELFF.

This chain connects TRBV6-2 or TRBV6-3 to TRBJ2-1, with TRBD1 as a possible D gene (6 bases). V was clipped by 5 bases and J by 6 bases, with 14 bases between them. The CDR3 contains 14 residues. The germline V gene has CDR1 MNHEY and CDR2 SVGEGT. The CDR3 DNA is TGTGCCAGCAGTCCTCTGGACAGCCGCAATGAGCAGTTCTTC. It codes for CASSPLDSRNEQFF.

The chain recombines TRBV9 with TRBJ2-7; D gene unclear. Per germline, CDR1 SGDLS and CDR2 YYNGEE. The CDR3 loop spans 14 amino acids. V lost 6 bases to trimming and J lost 0 bases, with 13 bases between them. The CDR3 loop is CASKSPSVSYEQYF. Here the CDR3 DNA reads TGTGCCAGCAAATCCCCCAGCGTCTCCTACGAGCAGTACTTC.

This clonotype was detected a few times. V and J are TRBV6-1 and TRBJ1-2, with no clear D. Trimming took off 8 bases at V and 0 bases at J, with 16 bases between the two ends. Germline lookup yields CDR1 MNHNS and CDR2 SASEGT. The CDR3 has 15 amino acids. This CDR3 reads CASAPQVPTNYGYTF. CDR3 nucleotides: TGTGCCAGCGCCCCGCAGGTACCGACTAACTATGGCTACACCTTC.

This clonotype was found a few times. The chain recombines TRBV6-5 with TRBJ2-6, with D unresolved. CDR3 length: 14 amino acids. Germline CDR1 and CDR2: MNHEY and SVGAGI. With 6 bases removed from V and 0 bases from J, the gap between germline ends came to 6 bases. Here the CDR3 reads CASRSDSGANVLTF. CDR3 DNA sequence: TGTGCCAGCAGGTCCGACTCTGGGGCCAACGTCCTGACTTTC.

The V and J genes are TRBV16 and TRBJ2-3; TRBD1 agrees at 10 bases. Unmatched junction bases numbered 7, after V lost 7 bases and J lost 3 bases. The CDR3 contains 15 residues. From germline, CDR1 is KGHSY and CDR2 FQNENV. The CDR3 here is CASNGAGQGTDTQYF. CDR3 sequence (DNA): TGTGCCAGCAACGGTGCGGGACAGGGGACAGATACGCAGTATTTT.

In its sample, this clonotype was seen a few times. The chain has TRBV6-1 and TRBJ2-3, with D possibly being TRBD1 (5 bases). CDR3 length: 13 residues. Germline CDR1 MNHNS, CDR2 SASEGT. V shed 11 bases and J shed 4 bases, with 16 bases lying between them. CDR3 DNA: TGTGCCGTCCGACAGTTTAGGTCAGATACGCAGTATTTT. Translation: CAVRQFRSDTQYF.